Below, one T cell receptor (beta chain) is given with its context. These data belong to a study of blood T cell repertoires in COVID-19. In the study overall: Both acute and convalescent COVID-19 samples were obtained from the United States, Italy and Spain. Sample material is recorded as cDNA or gDNA derived from T cells, B-cell-depleted T cells, or PBMCs.

Enrollment of patients from Seattle took place during active infection, with longitudinal follow-up. Original processing methods: Reference gene primer amplification in the assay estimated nucleated cell counts. TCRdb's table, derived via immunoSEQ multiplex PCR, lists solely in-frame clones and lacks some. That table supplies the V and J calls and clone size; D and trimming were determined from the DNA. Found here are approximately 500,000 clones, about 91% of them singletons; the top ten hold roughly 0.92%. The CDR3 loop spans 15 amino acids. Germline V gene lookup returns CDR1 LGHNT and CDR2 FRNRAP. V dropped 6 bases and J dropped 5; count of bases not matched to a gene: 5.

The gene calls are TRBV12-5 and TRBJ1-6; 9 bases fit TRBD1. The origin of this receptor is a man aged 18 to 30 with COVID-19, enrolled during active disease. Sequences were obtained from peripheral blood. CDR3 DNA sequence: TGTGCTAGTGGGACCCGGGACAGGGATAATTCACCCCTCCACTTT. It translates to CASGTRDRDNSPLHF. Supplemented by reference TRBV12-5 and TRBJ1-6, the full variable domain reads DARVTQTPRHKVTEMGQEVTMRCQPILGHNTVFWYRQTMMQGLELLAYFRNRAPLDDSGMPKDRFSAEMPDATLATLKIQPSEPRDSAVYFCASGTRDRDNSPLHFGNGTRLTVT.